The 3 T cell receptor beta chains reported below all come from one sample, sequenced in a study of T-cell reconstitution after alpha-beta-depleted transplantation in children. As it was prepared, the TCRbeta library received unique molecular identifiers. TCRdb independently ran MiXCR on the PCR reads; one entry per CDR3 protein. Among hundreds of thousands of distinct CDR3 sequences listed, roughly 16% were seen once. Sequenced material: PBMCs, mostly from graft donor cells, taken 360 days after TCRalphabeta/CD19-depleted stem cell transplant. These receptors originate from a boy under two years old who had a stem cell transplant for Wiskott-Aldrich syndrome, so the T cells may come from the graft donor.

The table lists this clonotype with a count of one. V gene TRBV20-1 combines with J gene TRBJ2-1; 9 nucleotides align to TRBD2. Per the germline V gene, CDR1 is DFQATT and CDR2 is SNEGSKA (reference sequence). After removal of 3 bases from V and 6 bases from J, the junction contained 3 bases not matched to a gene. The CDR3 has 13 residues. CDR3 in DNA: TGCAGTGCTAGGCGGGGGGGCCTCAATGAGCAGTTCTTC. Translation gives CSARRGGLNEQFF.

This chain connects TRBV2 to TRBJ2-7; D is ambiguous. CDR3 size: 14 residues. Trimming removed 10 bases from V and 3 bases from J, with 19 bases in between. Germline V gives CDR1 SNHLY, CDR2 FYNNEI. CDR3 bases: TGTGCCATCATTACCTTAGCAGAGAGCTACGAGCAGTACTTC. It yields the protein CAIITLAESYEQYF. The full variable domain, completed using reference TRBV2 and TRBJ2-7, is EPEVTQTPSHQVTQMGQEVILRCVPISNHLYFYWYRQILGQKVEFLVSFYNNEISEKSEIFDDQFSVERPDGSNFTLKIRSTKLEDSAMYFCAIITLAESYEQYFGPGTRLTVT.

The table lists this clonotype with a few counts. This rearrangement joins TRBV5-1 to TRBJ2-7, with 7 positions matching TRBD1. The CDR3 extends over 14 amino acids. V shed 6 bases and J 2 bases; nucleotides not matched to a gene: 8. Germline values: CDR1 SGHRS, CDR2 YFSETQ. The CDR3 is CASKGQVSPYEQYF. CDR3 bases: TGCGCCAGCAAAGGACAGGTTTCGCCCTACGAGCAGTACTTC.